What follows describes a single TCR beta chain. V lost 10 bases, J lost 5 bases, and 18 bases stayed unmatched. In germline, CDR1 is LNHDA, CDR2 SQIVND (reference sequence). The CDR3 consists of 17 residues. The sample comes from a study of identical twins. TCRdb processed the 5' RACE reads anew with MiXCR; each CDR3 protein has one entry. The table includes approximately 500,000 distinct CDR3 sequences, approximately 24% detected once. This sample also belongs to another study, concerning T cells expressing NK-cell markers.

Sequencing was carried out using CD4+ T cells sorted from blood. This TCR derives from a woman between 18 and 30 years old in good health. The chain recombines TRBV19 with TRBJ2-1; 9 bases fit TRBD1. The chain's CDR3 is CATRRTGEASGNNEQFF. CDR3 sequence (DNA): TGTGCCACCCGCCGGACAGGGGAGGCTAGCGGAAACAATGAGCAGTTCTTC.